The 14 T cell receptor beta chains in this list originate from one sample, sequenced in a study of control samples from healthy donors and cancer patients (dated by TCRdb to the early 2020s). The receptor library was made with the immunoSEQ multiplex PCR assay. As stored in TCRdb, this immuneACCESS dataset retains in-frame rearrangements with V and J assigned. A fraction of the clones does not appear; measured against another copy, unresolved V genes explain less than half of the discrepancy, and the remainder lacks a known reason. This sample holds roughly 120,000 clones; 85% to 90% were observed only once. The ten biggest clones cover about 1.1% of the sample. The specimen sequenced was PBMCs. Receptors originate from a woman aged 45-65 years with colorectal cancer.

This clone was observed a handful of times. This rearrangement joins TRBV11-2 to TRBJ2-3; possibly TRBD1 for D (7 bases). Deletions cut 4 bases from V and 6 bases from J, with 14 bases between. The CDR3 has 14 amino acids. CDR1 is SGHAT and CDR2 is FQNNGV in the germline V gene. The CDR3 region is CASSSNPGGDTQYF. CDR3 nucleotide sequence: TGTGCCAGCAGCTCTAACCCAGGGGGGGATACGCAGTATTTT.

For the CDR3, the DNA is TGCGCCAGCAGCTTGGGGGCATTTAATTCACCCCTCCACTTT. Translation: CASSLGAFNSPLHF. The V gene is TRBV5-1, the J gene TRBJ1-6; D call uncertain. With 0 bases removed from V and 6 bases from J, the gap between germline ends came to 7 bases. Germline V gene lookup returns CDR1 SGHRS and CDR2 YFSETQ. This CDR3 contains 14 residues.

To note about this clone: Other DNA sequences in this specimen translate into the identical CDR3. V gene TRBV27 combines with J gene TRBJ2-7, with a possible D match to TRBD2 (6 bases). The CDR3 extends over 14 amino acids. V dropped 0 bases and J dropped 2 bases, with 8 bases sitting between them. CDR1 MNHEY and CDR2 SMNVEV come from the germline V gene (reference sequence). Here the CDR3 DNA reads TGTGCCAGCAGTTTATCTACGGGGGCCTACGAGCAGTACTTC. Translated: CASSLSTGAYEQYF.

This chain connects TRBV18 to TRBJ2-6; 14 bases are shared with TRBD2. Germline assignment: CDR1 KGHSH and CDR2 LQKENI. CDR3 size: 18 residues. J lost 1 base, V lost 4 bases, and 3 bases had no gene match. The CDR3 coding sequence is TGTGCCAGCTCACGGACTAGCGGGAGGTCGTCTGGGGCCAACGTCCTGACTTTC. Translation: CASSRTSGRSSGANVLTF. The whole variable domain, remainder taken from reference TRBV18 and TRBJ2-6, is NAGVMQNPRHLVRRRGQEARLRCSPMKGHSHVYWYRQLPEEGLKFMVYLQKENIIDESGMPKERFSAEFPKEGPSILRIQQVVRGDSAAYFCASSRTSGRSSGANVLTFGAGSRLTVL.

V is TRBV20-1 and J is TRBJ1-5; D is ambiguous. With 3 bases removed from V and 2 bases from J, the gap between germline ends came to 11 bases. This CDR3 comprises 14 residues. Per germline, CDR1 DFQATT and CDR2 SNEGSKA (reference sequence). The CDR3 loop is CSASPGRRNQPQHF. The CDR3 DNA follows: TGCAGTGCTAGTCCCGGTCGGCGCAATCAGCCCCAGCATTTT.

The chain joins TRBV28 to TRBJ2-7, with D possibly being TRBD2 (5 bases). The CDR3 extends over 15 amino acids. The V gene's germline CDR1 is MDHEN and CDR2 SYDVKM. Trimming removed 2 bases at V and 5 bases at J, with 16 bases between. This chain's CDR3 is CASSLPLEGIDEQYF. CDR3 sequence (DNA): TGTGCCAGCAGTTTACCACTAGAGGGAATCGACGAGCAGTACTTC.

This sequence joins TRBV9 and TRBJ2-1, with 8 positions matching TRBD1. CDR1 SGDLS and CDR2 YYNGEE come from the germline V gene. V was pared by 3 bases and J by 2 bases, with 4 bases of the junction left unmatched. The CDR3 has 15 residues. The CDR3 is CASSASTGAYNEQFF. In nucleotides, the CDR3 is TGTGCCAGCAGCGCCTCGACAGGGGCCTACAATGAGCAGTTCTTC.

CDR3: CASSLGPGNTEAFF. CDR3 bases: TGTGCCAGCAGCTTAGGCCCAGGGAACACTGAAGCTTTCTTT. The J gene is TRBJ1-1, the V gene TRBV7-9, with D uncertain. V lost 1 base, J lost 1 base, and 7 bases lay in between. This CDR3 contains 14 residues. The germline V gene has CDR1 SEHNR and CDR2 FQNEAQ (reference sequence).

J is TRBJ2-5 and V is TRBV29-1; D not certain. This CDR3 has 12 amino acids. V was trimmed by 6 bases and J by 6 bases, leaving 14 bases between them. The germline gives CDR1 SQVTM, CDR2 ANQGSEA. As DNA, the CDR3 is TGCAGCGTAGGCTGGCAGGCCAAGACCCAGTACTTC. Translating gives CSVGWQAKTQYF.

The rearrangement links TRBV5-4 to TRBJ2-7; the match to TRBD2 covers 7 bases. The CDR3 has 13 residues. V lost 4 bases and J lost 3; bases outside the gene matches: 4. Germline V gene lookup returns CDR1 SGHNT and CDR2 YYREEE (reference sequence). CDR3 sequence reads: CASSDGGSYEQYF. In nucleotides, the CDR3 is TGTGCCAGCAGCGACGGGGGGAGCTACGAGCAGTACTTC.

The chain uses TRBV6-6 and TRBJ2-7; D remains unclear. The germline V gene has CDR1 MNHNY and CDR2 SVGAGI (reference sequence). V lost 6 bases to trimming and J lost 4 bases, with 16 bases between them. This CDR3 is built from 14 residues. In nucleotides, the CDR3 is TGTGCCAGCAGCGATGATGTGAACGGTTACGAGCAGTACTTC. Translated, it gives CASSDDVNGYEQYF.

The chain couples TRBV19 to TRBJ2-5, with TRBD1 as a possible D gene (5 bases). The CDR3 contains 12 residues. Germline lookup yields CDR1 LNHDA and CDR2 SQIVND (reference sequence). V was clipped by 6 bases and J by 0 bases, with 5 bases between them. The CDR3 DNA follows: TGTGCCAGTAGAGGGGACCAAGAGACCCAGTACTTC. This codes for CASRGDQETQYF.

The chain joins TRBV6-5 to TRBJ2-3; TRBD1 or TRBD2 may be the D gene (5 bases each). Germline V CDR1 and CDR2: MNHEY, SVGAGI. The CDR3 covers 14 residues. V was trimmed by 5 bases and J by 8 bases, leaving 17 bases between them. CDR3 loop: CASSTPGAARTQYF. The CDR3 nucleotides read TGTGCCAGCAGTACCCCCGGGGCTGCCCGTACGCAGTATTTT.

The chain is built from TRBV14 and TRBJ2-1; perhaps TRBD2 as D (6 bases). Trimming removed 2 bases from V and 0 bases from J, with 11 bases in between. From germline, CDR1 is SGHDN and CDR2 FVKESK. The CDR3 consists of 16 residues. This chain's CDR3 is CASSQRELSSYNEQFF. The DNA of the CDR3 is TGTGCCAGCAGCCAACGGGAGCTGAGCTCCTACAATGAGCAGTTCTTC.